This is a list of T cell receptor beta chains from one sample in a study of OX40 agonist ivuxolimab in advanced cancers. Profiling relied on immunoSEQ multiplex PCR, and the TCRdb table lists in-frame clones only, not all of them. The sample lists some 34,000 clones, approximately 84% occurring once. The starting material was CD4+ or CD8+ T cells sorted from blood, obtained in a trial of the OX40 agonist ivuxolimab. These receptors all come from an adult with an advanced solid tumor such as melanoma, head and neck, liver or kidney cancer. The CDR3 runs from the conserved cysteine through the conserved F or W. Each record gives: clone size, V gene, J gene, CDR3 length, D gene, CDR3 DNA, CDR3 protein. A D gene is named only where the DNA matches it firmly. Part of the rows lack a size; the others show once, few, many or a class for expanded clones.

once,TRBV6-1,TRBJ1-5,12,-,TGTGCCAGCAGTTCTTTTTATCAGCCCCAGCATTTT,CASSSFYQPQHF
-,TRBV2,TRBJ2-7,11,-,TGTGCCAGCAGTGGAAACTACGAGCAGTACTTC,CASSGNYEQYF
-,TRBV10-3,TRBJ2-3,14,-,TGTGCCATCAGTGACACGTATAGCACAGATACGCAGTATTTT,CAISDTYSTDTQYF
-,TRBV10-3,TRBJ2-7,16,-,TGTGCCATCAGTGAGTTTGGGACGGCGGGGCTGGAAGAGCAGTACTTC,CAISEFGTAGLEEQYF
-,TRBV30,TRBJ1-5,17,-,TGTGCCTGGAGTGTGACGGACGGGCAGGATTCGTATCAGCCCCAGCATTTT,CAWSVTDGQDSYQPQHF
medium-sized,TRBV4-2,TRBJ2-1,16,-,TGTGCCAGCAGCCAATGGATAGGGAGCTCCTACAATGAGCAGTTCTTC,CASSQWIGSSYNEQFF
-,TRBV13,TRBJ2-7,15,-,TGTGCCAGCAGCCCCCGTTCCCGGGGGTTATACGAGCAGTACTTC,CASSPRSRGLYEQYF
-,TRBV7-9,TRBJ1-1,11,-,TGTGCCAGCATTGGGGGCACTGAAGCTTTCTTT,CASIGGTEAFF
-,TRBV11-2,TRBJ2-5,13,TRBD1,TGTGCCAGCAGCTGGGACAGGGAATACCCCTGGCACTTC,CASSWDREYPWHF
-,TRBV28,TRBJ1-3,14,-,TGTGCCAGCAGTTACCGACAGCATGGAAACACCATATATTTT,CASSYRQHGNTIYF
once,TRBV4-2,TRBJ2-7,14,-,TGTGCCAGCAGCCCCGATAGGGGGTCCTACGAGCAGTACTTC,CASSPDRGSYEQYF
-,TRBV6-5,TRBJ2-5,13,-,TGTGCCAGCAGAAGGTTTTCCTACGAGGAGCAGTACTTC,CASRRFSYEEQYF
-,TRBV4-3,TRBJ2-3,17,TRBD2,TGCGCCAGCAGCCAAGATACGTTAACGGGAGGGACAGATACGCAGTATTTT,CASSQDTLTGGTDTQYF
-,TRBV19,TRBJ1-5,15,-,TGTGCTAGCCAATACGGGGGAAGGGCGAGGCAGCCCCAGCATTTT,CASQYGGRARQPQHF
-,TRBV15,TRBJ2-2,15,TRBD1,TGTGCCACCAGCTTACGACAGGGGAACACCGGGGAGCTGTTTTTT,CATSLRQGNTGELFF
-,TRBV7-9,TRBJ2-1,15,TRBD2,TGTGCCAGCAGCTTCCTAGCGGGAGGGTTCAATGAGCAGTTCTTC,CASSFLAGGFNEQFF
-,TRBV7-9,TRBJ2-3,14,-,TGTGCCAGCAGCCCCGACGGTGGAACAGATACGCAGTATTTT,CASSPDGGTDTQYF
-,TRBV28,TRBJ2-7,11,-,TGTGCCAGTCAACAGGGCTACGAGCAGTACTTC,CASQQGYEQYF
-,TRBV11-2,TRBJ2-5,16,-,TGTGCCAGCAGCTTAGATCTTCAGGGGGGGACCGAGACCCAGTACTTC,CASSLDLQGGTETQYF
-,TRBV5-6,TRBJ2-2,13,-,TGTGCCAGCAGCTTGAACATCCCCGGGGAGCTGTTTTTT,CASSLNIPGELFF
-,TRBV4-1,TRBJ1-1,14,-,TGCGCCAGCAGCAGGGCGGGGGCGAACACTGAAGCTTTCTTT,CASSRAGANTEAFF
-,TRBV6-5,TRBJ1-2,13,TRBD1,TGTGCCACCTCAGGGGGCGCAGGCTATGGCTACACCTTC,CATSGGAGYGYTF
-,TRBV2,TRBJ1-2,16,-,TGTGCCAGCAGTGAAGCCTTACTGGGACGTCACTATGGCTACACCTTC,CASSEALLGRHYGYTF
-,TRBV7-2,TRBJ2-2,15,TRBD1,TGTGCCAGCAGCTGGGGACAGGTGTACACCGGGGAGCTGTTTTTT,CASSWGQVYTGELFF
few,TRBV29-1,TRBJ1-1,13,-,TGCAGCGTTGGTCCGGTAGGGAACACTGAAGCTTTCTTT,CSVGPVGNTEAFF
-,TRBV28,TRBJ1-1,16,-,TGTGCCAGCAGTTTAGTAGAGGGGAGTATGAACACTGAAGCTTTCTTT,CASSLVEGSMNTEAFF
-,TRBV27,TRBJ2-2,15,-,TGTGCCAGCAGCCCAATTGACTCATACACCGGGGAGCTGTTTTTT,CASSPIDSYTGELFF
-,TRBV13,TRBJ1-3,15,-,TGTGCCAGCAGCTTAGGGGTTAGCTCTGGAAACACCATATATTTT,CASSLGVSSGNTIYF